Listed below are T cell receptor beta chains from one sample, sequenced in a study of blood T cell repertoires in COVID-19. Here immunoSEQ multiplex PCR was the method, and the copy in TCRdb shows in-frame clones only, minus some. The data show 35,000 to 50,000 clones, roughly nine tenths seen once. Material: peripheral blood. These receptor sequences come from a man between 70 and 80 years old with active COVID-19. Each CDR3 is given with its conserved first and last residue. Each record gives: D gene, J gene, clone size, V gene, CDR3 DNA, CDR3 protein. D genes are given only for firm matches. Rows may omit the clone size; those that give it use once, few, many or a size class.

>TRBD2|TRBJ2-1|NA|TRBV9
TGTGCCAGCAGCCCATCGTCCAGCGGGGGGATGAATGAGCAGTTCTTC
CASSPSSSGGMNEQFF
>NA|TRBJ1-1|NA|TRBV19
TGTGCCAGTAGTAACAGGAGAACGAACACTGAAGCTTTCTTT
CASSNRRTNTEAFF
>TRBD1|TRBJ2-1|NA|TRBV18
TGTGCCAGCTCACCACCGGGACAGGGGTCGGGGAATGAGCAGTTCTTC
CASSPPGQGSGNEQFF
>TRBD1|TRBJ2-7|NA|TRBV6-5
TGTGCCAGCAGTTATTTACAGGGGTCCTACGAGCAGTACTTC
CASSYLQGSYEQYF
>NA|TRBJ1-2|NA|TRBV6-6
TGTGCCAGCAGCCCCGACACTGGCTACACCTTC
CASSPDTGYTF
>NA|TRBJ2-2|once|TRBV6-2/TRBV6-3
TGTGCCAGCAGTTACCCGTGGCGGGAGCTGTTTTTT
CASSYPWRELFF
>NA|TRBJ2-5|NA|TRBV5-6
TGTGCCAGCAGTCTACAAGAGACCCAGTACTTC
CASSLQETQYF
>NA|TRBJ2-1|NA|TRBV10-1
TGCGCCAGCAGTGAGTCGACAGCCAATGAGCAGTTCTTC
CASSESTANEQFF
>TRBD2|TRBJ2-3|once|TRBV7-8
TGTGCCAGCAGCTTAGTTAGCGGGGGGCCAACAGATACGCAGTATTTT
CASSLVSGGPTDTQYF
>TRBD1|TRBJ2-3|once|TRBV11-1
TGTGCCAGCAGCTTAGCGCGAGTAACAGGGGGCACAGATACGCAGTATTTT
CASSLARVTGGTDTQYF
>TRBD1|TRBJ2-5|NA|TRBV27
TGTGCCAGCAACTCCGTCCCGAGGGACAGGGGCCAAGAGACCCAGTACTTC
CASNSVPRDRGQETQYF
>TRBD1|TRBJ2-7|once|TRBV15
TGTGCCACCAGCAGAAGAGGGACAGGCCTATACGAGCAGTACTTC
CATSRRGTGLYEQYF
>NA|TRBJ1-2|NA|TRBV9
TGTGCCAGCAGCCTGTCCCAGGGTGGGGGGTTTTATGGCTACACCTTC
CASSLSQGGGFYGYTF
>TRBD2|TRBJ2-1|NA|TRBV19
TGTGCCAGTAGCCTCCGGGGGGGGGCCTACAATGAGCAGTTCTTC
CASSLRGGAYNEQFF
>NA|TRBJ1-6|NA|TRBV27
TGTGCCAGCAGTTCCCCCCCGACAGGCACCAATTCACCCCTCCACTTT
CASSSPPTGTNSPLHF
>NA|TRBJ1-2|NA|TRBV10-3
TGTGCCATCAGTGAGTCGACGAGGCAGAACTATGGCTACACCTTC
CAISESTRQNYGYTF
>NA|TRBJ1-2|NA|TRBV19
TGTGCCAGTAGTATCCCCACTTATGGCTACACCTTC
CASSIPTYGYTF
>NA|TRBJ1-5|NA|TRBV10-3
TGTGCCATCAAGGGCGATAGCGACAATCAGCCCCAGCATTTT
CAIKGDSDNQPQHF
>NA|TRBJ2-2|NA|TRBV7-2
TGTGCCAGCAGCTTAGCGGGGGGTAACACCGGGGAGCTGTTTTTT
CASSLAGGNTGELFF
>TRBD1|TRBJ2-7|NA|TRBV7-2
TGTGCCAGCAGCTTGTGGGACAGCCAAAACTACGAGCAGTACTTC
CASSLWDSQNYEQYF
>NA|TRBJ1-3|NA|TRBV28
TGTGCCAGCAGTTTCCCAGGGATCCCTTCATACTCTGGAAACACCATATATTTT
CASSFPGIPSYSGNTIYF
>NA|TRBJ1-1|few|TRBV27
TGTGCCAGCAGCCATGGGACAAGGGGTGAAGCTTTCTTT
CASSHGTRGEAFF
>NA|TRBJ1-1|NA|TRBV14
TGTGCCAGCAGCCAAGAGGGCGGGATGAACACTGAAGCTTTCTTT
CASSQEGGMNTEAFF
>TRBD1|TRBJ1-1|NA|TRBV7-9
TGTGCCAGCAGCCCAGGGGGAGGCGGCGGCACTGAAGCTTTCTTT
CASSPGGGGGTEAFF
>NA|TRBJ2-4|once|TRBV6-2/TRBV6-3
TGTGCCAGCAGTTACGACACGCAACCTCGAAACATTCAGTACTTC
CASSYDTQPRNIQYF
>TRBD1|TRBJ1-1|once|TRBV28
TGTGCCAGCACCATGGGACAGGGGAACACTGAAGCTTTCTTT
CASTMGQGNTEAFF
>TRBD1|TRBJ1-4|NA|TRBV5-1
TGCGCCAGCAGCTCGGGGACAGGGGGTCCGCAAGAAAAACTGTTTTTT
CASSSGTGGPQEKLFF
>TRBD1|TRBJ2-1|once|TRBV29-1
TGCAGCGTTCGGACAGGGGGAAATGAGCAGTTCTTC
CSVRTGGNEQFF
>TRBD1|TRBJ2-2|NA|TRBV11-2
TGTGCCAGCAGCCAGACAGGGGGCGGAATCGGGGAGCTGTTTTTT
CASSQTGGGIGELFF
>TRBD1|TRBJ1-1|NA|TRBV10-2
TGCGCCAGCAGTGAGTCGATAGGTTGGAGAGGGGGCTGGGAAGCTTTCTTT
CASSESIGWRGGWEAFF
>NA|TRBJ2-2|NA|TRBV7-3
TGTGCCAGCAGTAGGACATTGGGGACCGGGGAGCTGTTTTTT
CASSRTLGTGELFF
>TRBD1|TRBJ2-3|NA|TRBV12-3/TRBV12-4
TGTGCCAGCAGTACAGGGGAAGAAGATACGCAGTATTTT
CASSTGEEDTQYF
>TRBD2|TRBJ2-3|NA|TRBV11-2
TGTGCCAGCAGCCCACCCGGACTAGCGGGAGCAGATACGCAGTATTTT
CASSPPGLAGADTQYF
>TRBD1|TRBJ1-1|NA|TRBV29-1
TGCAGCGTTGGCTCAGGGGGCCTCCCCGCTAACACTGAAGCTTTCTTT
CSVGSGGLPANTEAFF